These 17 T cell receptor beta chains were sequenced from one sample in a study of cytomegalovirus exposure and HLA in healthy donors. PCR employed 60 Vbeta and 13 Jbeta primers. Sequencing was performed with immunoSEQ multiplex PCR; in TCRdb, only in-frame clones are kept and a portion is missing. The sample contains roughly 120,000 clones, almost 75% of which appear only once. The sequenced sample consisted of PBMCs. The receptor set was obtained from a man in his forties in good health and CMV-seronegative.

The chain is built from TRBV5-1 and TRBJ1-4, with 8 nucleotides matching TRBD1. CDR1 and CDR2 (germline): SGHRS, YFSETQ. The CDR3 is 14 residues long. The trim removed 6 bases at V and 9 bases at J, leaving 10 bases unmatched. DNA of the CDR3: TGCGCCAGCACCCCATCGACAGGGGTCCAAAAACTGTTTTTT. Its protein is CASTPSTGVQKLFF.

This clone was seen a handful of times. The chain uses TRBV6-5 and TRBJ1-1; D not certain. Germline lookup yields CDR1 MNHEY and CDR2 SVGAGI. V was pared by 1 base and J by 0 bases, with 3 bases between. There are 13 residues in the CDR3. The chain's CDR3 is CASSYYMNTEAFF. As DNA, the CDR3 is TGTGCCAGCAGTTACTACATGAACACTGAAGCTTTCTTT.

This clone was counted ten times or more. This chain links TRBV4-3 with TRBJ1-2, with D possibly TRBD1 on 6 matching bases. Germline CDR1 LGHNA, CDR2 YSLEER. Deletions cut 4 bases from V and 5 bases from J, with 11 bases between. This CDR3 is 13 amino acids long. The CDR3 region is CASSPTGVYGYTF. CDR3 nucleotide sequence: TGCGCCAGCAGCCCGACAGGAGTATATGGCTACACCTTC.

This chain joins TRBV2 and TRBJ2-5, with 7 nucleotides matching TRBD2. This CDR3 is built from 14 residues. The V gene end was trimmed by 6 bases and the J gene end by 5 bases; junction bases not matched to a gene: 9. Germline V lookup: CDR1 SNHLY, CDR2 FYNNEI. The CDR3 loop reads CASSAGRGSETQYF. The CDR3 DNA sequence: TGTGCCAGCAGCGCCGGGCGGGGGAGCGAGACCCAGTACTTC.

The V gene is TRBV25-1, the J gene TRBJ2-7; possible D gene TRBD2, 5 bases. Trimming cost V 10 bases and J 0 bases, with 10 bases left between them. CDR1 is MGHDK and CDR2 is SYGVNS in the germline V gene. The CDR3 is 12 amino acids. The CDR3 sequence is CATTGISYEQYF. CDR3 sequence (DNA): TGTGCCACCACCGGGATCTCCTACGAGCAGTACTTC.

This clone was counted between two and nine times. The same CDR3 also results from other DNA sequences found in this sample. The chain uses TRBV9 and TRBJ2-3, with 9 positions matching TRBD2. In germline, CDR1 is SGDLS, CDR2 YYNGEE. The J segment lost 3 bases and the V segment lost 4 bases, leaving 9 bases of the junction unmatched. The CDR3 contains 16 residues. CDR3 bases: TGTGCCAGCAGCTTAGGCGGGGGGGGAGGGACAGATACGCAGTATTTT. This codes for CASSLGGGGGTDTQYF.

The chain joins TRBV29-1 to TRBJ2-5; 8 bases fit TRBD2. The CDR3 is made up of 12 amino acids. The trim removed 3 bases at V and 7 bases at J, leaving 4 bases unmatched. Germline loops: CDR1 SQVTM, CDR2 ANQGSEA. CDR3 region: CSVDLAGGTQYF. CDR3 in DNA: TGCAGCGTTGACCTTGCGGGGGGGACCCAGTACTTC.

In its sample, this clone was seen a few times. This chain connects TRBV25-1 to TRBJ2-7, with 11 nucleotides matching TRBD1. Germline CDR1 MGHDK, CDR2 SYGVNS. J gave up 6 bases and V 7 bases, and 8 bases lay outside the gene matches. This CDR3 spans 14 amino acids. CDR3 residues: CASTSDRGHSEQYF. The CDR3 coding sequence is TGTGCCAGCACCTCGGACAGGGGGCACTCCGAGCAGTACTTC.

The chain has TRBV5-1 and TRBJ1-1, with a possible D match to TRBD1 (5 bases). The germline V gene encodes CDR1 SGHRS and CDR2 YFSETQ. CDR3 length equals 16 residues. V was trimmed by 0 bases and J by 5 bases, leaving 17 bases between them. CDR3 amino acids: CASSLVGQGIQTEAFF. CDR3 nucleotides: TGCGCCAGCAGCTTGGTCGGGCAGGGAATTCAGACTGAAGCTTTCTTT.

The CDR3 here is CASSLGDTAIQETQYF. The DNA of the CDR3 is TGCGCCAGCAGCTTGGGGGACACAGCCATCCAAGAGACCCAGTACTTC. The gene calls are TRBV5-1 and TRBJ2-5; D possibly corresponds to TRBD1 (6 bases). The germline gives CDR1 SGHRS, CDR2 YFSETQ. The V end lost 0 bases, the J end lost 1 base, and 13 bases lay between the germline ends. This CDR3 contains 16 residues.

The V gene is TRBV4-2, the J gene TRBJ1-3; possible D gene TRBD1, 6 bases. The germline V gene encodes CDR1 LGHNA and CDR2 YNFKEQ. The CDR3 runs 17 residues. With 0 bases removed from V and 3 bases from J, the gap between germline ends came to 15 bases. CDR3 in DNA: TGTGCCAGCAGCCAAGACGAGGCCGGACAGAATGGAAACACCATATATTTT. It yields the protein CASSQDEAGQNGNTIYF.

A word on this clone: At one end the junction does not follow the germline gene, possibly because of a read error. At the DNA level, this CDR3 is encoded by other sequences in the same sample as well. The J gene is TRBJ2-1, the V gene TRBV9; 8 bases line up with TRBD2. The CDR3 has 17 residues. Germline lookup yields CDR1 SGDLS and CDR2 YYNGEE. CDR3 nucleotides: TGTGCCAGCAGTGTAGCGCGAAGCGGGGGAACTTACAATGAGCAGTTCTTC. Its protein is CASSVARSGGTYNEQFF.

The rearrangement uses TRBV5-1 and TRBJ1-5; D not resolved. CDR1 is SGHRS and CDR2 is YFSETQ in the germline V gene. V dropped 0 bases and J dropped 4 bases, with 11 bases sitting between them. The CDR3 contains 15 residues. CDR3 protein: CASSLGDSVNQPQHF. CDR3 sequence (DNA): TGCGCCAGCAGCTTGGGCGACTCTGTTAATCAGCCCCAGCATTTT.

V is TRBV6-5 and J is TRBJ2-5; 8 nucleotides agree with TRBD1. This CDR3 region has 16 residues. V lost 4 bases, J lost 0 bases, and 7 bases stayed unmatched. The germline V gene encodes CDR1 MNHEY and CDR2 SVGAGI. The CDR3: CASSSLGTGDQETQYF. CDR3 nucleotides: TGTGCCAGCAGTTCCCTCGGGACAGGAGACCAAGAGACCCAGTACTTC.

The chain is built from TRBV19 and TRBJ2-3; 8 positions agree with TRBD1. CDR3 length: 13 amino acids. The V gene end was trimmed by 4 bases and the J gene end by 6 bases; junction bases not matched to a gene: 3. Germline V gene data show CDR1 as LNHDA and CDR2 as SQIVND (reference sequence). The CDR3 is CASSTHRGDTQYF. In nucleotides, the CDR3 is TGTGCCAGTAGTACCCACAGGGGGGATACGCAGTATTTT.

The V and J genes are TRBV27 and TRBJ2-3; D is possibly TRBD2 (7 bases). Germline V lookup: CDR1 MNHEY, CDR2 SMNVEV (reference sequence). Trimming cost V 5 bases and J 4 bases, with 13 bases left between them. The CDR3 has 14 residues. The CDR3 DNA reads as TGTGCCAGCAGTGTTCTGGGGGGGCCAGATACGCAGTATTTT. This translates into CASSVLGGPDTQYF.

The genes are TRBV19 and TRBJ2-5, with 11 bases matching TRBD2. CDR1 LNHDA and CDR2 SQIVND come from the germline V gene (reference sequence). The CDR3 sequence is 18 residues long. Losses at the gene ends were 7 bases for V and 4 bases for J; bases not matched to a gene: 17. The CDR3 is CASTSLYSGGARRETQYF. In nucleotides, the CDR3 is TGTGCCAGTACATCGCTTTATAGCGGGGGGGCCCGCAGAGAGACCCAGTACTTC.